The TCR beta chain described here comes from a study of T cell responses to AZD1222 COVID-19 vaccine. Using immunoSEQ multiplex PCR, the repertoire was profiled, and TCRdb retains in-frame clones only, with some absent. The sample contains about 130,000 clones, approximately 92% of which appear only once. Concerning this clone itself: Its matching antigen is unknown.

Broader study findings: Close to half of spike-specific TCRs reportedly recognize unmutated variant regions. Clonal diversity may have been underestimated, and the donors were mostly white British, with more females than males. Only after the peak T cell response were repertoires sampled.

This CDR3 region has 16 residues. CDR1 is SGHAT and CDR2 is FQNNGV in the germline V gene. Trimming removed 5 bases from V and 1 base from J, with 15 bases in between. Pooling covered second doses at about 4 or about 12 weeks. This rearrangement joins TRBV11-2 to TRBJ1-3, with a possible D match to TRBD1 (5 bases). This material consisted of peripheral blood, taken 28 days after the second AZD1222 dose. This sequence was found in an adult who received the AZD1222 COVID-19 vaccine. As DNA, the CDR3 is TGTGCCAGCAGCCAGGGACGGGGCAGATCTGGAAACACCATATATTTT. Amino acid sequence: CASSQGRGRSGNTIYF.